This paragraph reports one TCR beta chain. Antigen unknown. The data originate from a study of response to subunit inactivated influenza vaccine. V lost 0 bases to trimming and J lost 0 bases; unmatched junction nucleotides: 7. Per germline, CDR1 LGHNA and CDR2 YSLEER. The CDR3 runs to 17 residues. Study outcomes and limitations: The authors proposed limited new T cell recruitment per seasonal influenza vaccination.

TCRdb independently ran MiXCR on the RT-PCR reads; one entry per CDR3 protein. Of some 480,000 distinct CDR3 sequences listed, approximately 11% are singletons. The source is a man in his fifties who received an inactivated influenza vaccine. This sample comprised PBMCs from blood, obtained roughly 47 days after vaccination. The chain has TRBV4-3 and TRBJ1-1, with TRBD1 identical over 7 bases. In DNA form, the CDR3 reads TGCGCCAGCAGCCAAGATGCGGGGACAGCCCTGAACACTGAAGCTTTCTTT. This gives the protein CASSQDAGTALNTEAFF.